This TCR beta chain emerged from a study of T cell repertoires in aging, cancer and after chemotherapy. CDR1 SGHNT and CDR2 YYREEE come from the germline V gene (reference sequence). With 5 bases clipped from V and 2 bases from J, the junction kept 8 bases outside the gene matches. The CDR3 length is 15 residues. In its sample, this clonotype is medium-sized. The template was genomic DNA from peripheral blood, not RNA. TRB rearrangements spanning V, D and J were amplified using mixed TRB-A/B primers. TCRdb processed the multiplex PCR reads anew with MiXCR; each CDR3 protein has one entry. The sample records around 13,000 distinct CDR3 sequences, 25% to 35% being singletons.

The chain combines TRBV5-4 with TRBJ2-3; TRBD2 agrees at 7 bases. The sequencing input was blood. The TCR originated in a human donor with a blood cancer. The CDR3 here is CASRGTRGYTDTQYF. The CDR3 region has the DNA TGTGCCAGCAGGGGGACGCGGGGGTACACAGATACGCAGTATTTT.